Listed here are 28 T cell receptor beta chains from one sample, sequenced in a study of beta chain features in type 1 diabetes. What was sequenced were expressed TCRB transcripts, since all of the isolated RNA had been reverse transcribed. Method: immunoSEQ multiplex PCR; TCRdb's copy keeps in-frame clones and lacks some. Of 300,000 to 450,000 clones in the sample, 15% to 20% were seen once. Sample: naive CD4+ T cells from blood. These receptors were obtained from a woman in her late teens or twenties in good health.

This chain links TRBV5-1 with TRBJ2-2; TRBD1 matches at 7 bases. The CDR3 extends over 20 amino acids. Trimming cost V 2 bases and J 1 base; bases outside gene matches: 17. The germline gives CDR1 SGHRS, CDR2 YFSETQ. This CDR3 is CASSLPTGIKSNMNTGELFF. The CDR3 nucleotides are TGCGCCAGCAGCTTACCGACAGGGATTAAGTCGAATATGAACACCGGGGAGCTGTTTTTT.

In its sample, this clone was seen a few times. The V gene is TRBV12-5, the J gene TRBJ2-5; no clear D gene. The CDR3 has 12 amino acids. Germline V gives CDR1 LGHNT, CDR2 FRNRAP. V was trimmed by 4 bases and J by 1 base, leaving 4 bases between them. The CDR3 reads CASGSLQETQYF. The CDR3 nucleotides read TGTGCTAGTGGTTCCCTCCAAGAGACCCAGTACTTC.

There are a few counts of this clone. This rearrangement joins TRBV2 to TRBJ1-2, with a tentative D call TRBD1 (5 bases). The germline gives CDR1 SNHLY, CDR2 FYNNEI. The CDR3 is made up of 12 amino acids. Between the trimmed V and J ends, which lost 8 bases and 3 bases, there was a span of 10 bases. Here the CDR3 DNA reads TGTGCCAGCGGGGCTGGGGACTATGGCTACACCTTC. It specifies CASGAGDYGYTF.

The chain couples TRBV29-1 to TRBJ1-1; D may be TRBD1 (6 bases). Germline V gives CDR1 SQVTM, CDR2 ANQGSEA. V shed 3 bases and J shed 11 bases, with 10 bases lying between them. The CDR3 spans 10 residues. Here the CDR3 reads CSVEGAPAFF. CDR3 DNA sequence: TGCAGCGTTGAGGGGGCTCCTGCTTTCTTT.

In its sample, this clone was seen a few times. The J gene is TRBJ1-5, the V gene TRBV5-1; no clear D. Germline loops: CDR1 SGHRS, CDR2 YFSETQ. V lost 4 bases to trimming and J lost 4 bases, with 15 bases between them. This CDR3 is 15 amino acids long. CDR3 protein: CASSLTSGENQPQHF. The CDR3 coding sequence is TGCGCCAGCAGCCTGACCTCGGGTGAAAATCAGCCCCAGCATTTT.

The chain carries TRBV5-1 and TRBJ2-5, with unresolved D. Between the trimmed V and J ends, which lost 5 bases and 1 base, there was a span of 9 bases. This CDR3 comprises 13 residues. From germline, CDR1 is SGHRS and CDR2 YFSETQ. The chain's CDR3 is CASSPPIQETQYF. In DNA, the CDR3 is TGCGCCAGCAGTCCCCCCATCCAAGAGACCCAGTACTTC.

V is TRBV6-1 and J is TRBJ2-5; D is possibly TRBD2 (5 bases). CDR1 and CDR2 (germline): MNHNS, SASEGT. There are 15 residues in the CDR3. Trimming took 9 bases from V and 4 from J, leaving 21 bases between them. The CDR3 loop reads CASVPLGSLGETQYF. The DNA for the CDR3 is TGTGCCAGTGTCCCTCTAGGGAGTTTAGGAGAGACCCAGTACTTC.

The genes are TRBV25-1 and TRBJ2-1, with D possibly TRBD1 on 5 matching bases. V was trimmed by 2 bases and J by 7 bases, leaving 6 bases between them. Germline loops: CDR1 MGHDK, CDR2 SYGVNS. This CDR3 has 12 amino acids. The CDR3 sequence: CASSEQGNEQFF. The CDR3 DNA follows: TGTGCCAGCAGTGAACAGGGTAATGAGCAGTTCTTC. Using reference TRBV25-1 and TRBJ2-1 for the parts outside the CDR3, the full variable domain is EADIYQTPRYLVIGTGKKITLECSQTMGHDKMYWYQQDPGMELHLIHYSYGVNSTEKGDLSSESTVSRIRTEHFPLTLESARPSHTSQYLCASSEQGNEQFFGPGTRLTVL.

The sample holds a few counts of this clone. The chain has TRBV7-2 and TRBJ1-1; D may be TRBD1 (5 bases). The CDR3 is 14 residues long. Trimming took off 4 bases at V and 4 bases at J, with 13 bases between the two ends. The germline V gene has CDR1 SGHTA and CDR2 FQGNSA. This chain's CDR3 is CASSYRTPGTEAFF. CDR3 DNA: TGTGCCAGCAGCTATCGGACACCAGGCACTGAAGCTTTCTTT.

The chain uses TRBV11-3 and TRBJ2-7; D is possibly TRBD1 (5 bases). The germline V gene has CDR1 SGHNT and CDR2 YENEEA. V dropped 3 bases and J dropped 4 bases, with 13 bases sitting between them. CDR3 length equals 14 residues. Written as DNA, the CDR3 is TGTGCCAGCAGCTTCGGACAAGGACAATACGAGCAGTACTTC. This codes for CASSFGQGQYEQYF.

This clone was counted a few times. The rearrangement uses TRBV7-9 and TRBJ2-3; the D gene is possibly TRBD2 (6 bases). With 7 bases removed from V and 7 bases from J, the gap between germline ends came to 12 bases. This CDR3 is built from 12 residues. The germline CDR1 and CDR2 sequences are SEHNR and FQNEAQ (reference sequence). CDR3 loop: CASTPAGNTQYF. The CDR3, as DNA: TGTGCCAGCACCCCCGCGGGGAATACGCAGTATTTT.

This clone was picked up a small number of times. This rearrangement joins TRBV7-2 to TRBJ2-1; possible D gene TRBD2, 6 bases. The CDR3 runs to 15 residues. Per the germline V gene, CDR1 is SGHTA and CDR2 is FQGNSA. V shed 3 bases and J shed 8 bases, with 17 bases lying between them. The CDR3 DNA is TGTGCCAGCAGCTTGGCACCGGGAGAGCTGCATGAGCAGTTCTTC. This translates into CASSLAPGELHEQFF.

V and J are TRBV9 and TRBJ2-1, with 14 bases fitting TRBD2. The trim removed 3 bases at V and 8 bases at J, leaving 7 bases unmatched. The CDR3 is 16 residues long. Germline V gene data show CDR1 as SGDLS and CDR2 as YYNGEE. This CDR3 is CASSETSGRGVDEQFF. DNA for the CDR3: TGTGCCAGCAGCGAGACTAGCGGGAGGGGAGTGGATGAGCAGTTCTTC.

This clone has more than one count but fewer than ten. This rearrangement joins TRBV29-1 to TRBJ2-1; D remains unclear. The V gene lost 5 bases and the J gene lost 4 bases, with 15 bases spanning the gap. Germline CDR1 SQVTM, CDR2 ANQGSEA. CDR3 length: 14 amino acids. CDR3 DNA: TGCAGCGTTCAGATGTGGGCAGAATACAATGAGCAGTTCTTC. As protein: CSVQMWAEYNEQFF.

The chain carries TRBV5-6 and TRBJ1-5, with D uncertain. The CDR3 covers 15 residues. Between the trimmed V and J ends, which lost 1 base and 5 bases, there was a span of 13 bases. Germline CDR1 and CDR2: SGHDT and YYEEEE. The CDR3 sequence: CASSLYLGADQPQHF. CDR3 DNA sequence: TGTGCCAGCAGCTTGTATCTAGGAGCGGATCAGCCCCAGCATTTT.

The chain has TRBV30 and TRBJ2-3, with D possibly matching TRBD1 (6 bases). The CDR3 is made up of 14 amino acids. Trimming took 3 bases from V and 2 from J, leaving 12 bases between them. The V gene's germline CDR1 is GTSNPN and CDR2 SVGIG (reference sequence). The CDR3 region is CAWSTGLTTDTQYF. CDR3 sequence (DNA): TGTGCCTGGAGCACAGGGTTAACCACAGATACGCAGTATTTT.

The chain links TRBV27 to TRBJ2-3; 8 bases fit TRBD2. Trimming at V came to 8 bases and at J to 4 bases, leaving 11 bases not matched to a gene. CDR1 is MNHEY, CDR2 SMNVEV, per germline (reference sequence). This CDR3 contains 15 residues. This chain's CDR3 is CASVSLAGYADTQYF. CDR3 bases: TGTGCCAGCGTTTCTCTAGCGGGCTATGCAGATACGCAGTATTTT.

The chain recombines TRBV2 with TRBJ1-6, with no clear D. V was shortened by 3 bases and J by 2 bases, with 5 bases between the two germline ends. The length of the CDR3 is 14 residues. Germline lookup yields CDR1 SNHLY and CDR2 FYNNEI. The CDR3 loop reads CASSDGAYNSPLHF. In DNA form, the CDR3 reads TGTGCCAGCAGTGACGGGGCCTATAATTCACCCCTCCACTTT.

This clone was seen a few times. The V call is TRBV7-2, the J call TRBJ1-2; D remains unclear. The CDR3 has 11 residues. Trimming left V 3 bases short and J 6 bases short, with 5 bases between. The germline V gene encodes CDR1 SGHTA and CDR2 FQGNSA. The CDR3 region is CASSLRNGYTF. CDR3 nucleotides: TGTGCCAGCAGCTTGCGCAATGGCTACACCTTC.

The chain uses TRBV5-1 and TRBJ1-6, with TRBD1 as a possible D gene (5 bases). Trimming removed 2 bases at V and 10 bases at J, with 13 bases between. The CDR3 is 14 amino acids. Germline CDR1 and CDR2: SGHRS and YFSETQ. The CDR3 loop reads CASSLAGPESPLHF. The CDR3 nucleotides read TGCGCCAGCAGCTTAGCGGGGCCGGAATCACCCCTCCACTTT.

The table lists this clone with a few counts. The chain joins TRBV11-2 to TRBJ2-7, with 10 bases identical to TRBD1. This CDR3 is built from 15 residues. The V and J ends lost 1 base and 3 bases, in that order; junction bases with no gene match: 3. Germline V CDR1 and CDR2: SGHAT, FQNNGV. CDR3 DNA: TGTGCCAGCAGCTTAGCTGGGGACAGGGGCTACGAGCAGTACTTC. It yields the protein CASSLAGDRGYEQYF.

This clone turned up a few times. The rearrangement links TRBV4-2 to TRBJ2-1; 11 bases align to TRBD2. Germline lookup yields CDR1 LGHNA and CDR2 YNFKEQ. V trimming: 4 bases; J trimming: 5 bases; junction bases outside the gene matches: 4. The CDR3 length is 15 residues. Here the CDR3 reads CASSPVAGGDNEQFF. The DNA of the CDR3 is TGTGCCAGCAGCCCCGTAGCGGGGGGGGACAATGAGCAGTTCTTC.

CDR3 protein: CAWSVGGRMNTEAFF. The CDR3 DNA follows: TGTGCCTGGAGTGTAGGGGGCCGGATGAACACTGAAGCTTTCTTT. V is TRBV30 and J is TRBJ1-1; 7 positions match TRBD1. Looked up from germline, CDR1 is GTSNPN and CDR2 is SVGIG (reference sequence). This CDR3 region has 15 residues. The junction had 4 bases not matched to a gene; V was cut back by 0 bases and J by 0 bases.

This clone was seen just once. V and J are TRBV11-2 and TRBJ2-1, with a tentative D call TRBD2 (5 bases). The CDR3 totals 13 residues. CDR1 SGHAT and CDR2 FQNNGV come from the germline V gene. The V gene lost 4 bases and the J gene lost 8 bases, with 12 bases spanning the gap. CDR3 loop: CASSWTWTDEQFF. DNA for the CDR3: TGTGCCAGCAGCTGGACTTGGACGGATGAGCAGTTCTTC.

V is TRBV18 and J is TRBJ2-1; the match to TRBD2 covers 12 bases. J was trimmed by 4 bases and V by 3 bases; bases with no gene match: 1. The CDR3 contains 15 residues. Germline CDR1 and CDR2: KGHSH and LQKENI. This chain's CDR3 is CASSPGLAGYNEQFF. The CDR3 bases are TGTGCCAGCTCACCCGGACTAGCGGGATACAATGAGCAGTTCTTC.

The chain uses TRBV4-1 and TRBJ2-7, with 7 positions matching TRBD1. V trimming: 1 base; J trimming: 3 bases; junction bases outside the gene matches: 3. Germline CDR1 MGHRA, CDR2 YSYEKL. The CDR3 totals 14 residues. As DNA, the CDR3 is TGCGCCAGCAGCCAAGCGGGACAGATCTACGAGCAGTACTTC. Translated, it gives CASSQAGQIYEQYF.

In its sample, this clone was seen a few times. J is TRBJ1-5 and V is TRBV5-6; D is uncertain. Germline lookup yields CDR1 SGHDT and CDR2 YYEEEE. The CDR3 covers 16 residues. Trimming removed 4 bases from V and 0 bases from J, with 14 bases in between. The CDR3 DNA is TGTGCCAGCAGCCTTGGCACCCCTTATAGCAATCAGCCCCAGCATTTT. Amino acids: CASSLGTPYSNQPQHF.

This clone appeared a few times. The rearrangement joins TRBV7-3 to TRBJ2-3; 9 bases line up with TRBD2. The CDR3 sequence is 16 residues long. After removal of 5 bases from V and 3 bases from J, the junction contained 9 bases not matched to a gene. CDR1 and CDR2 (germline): SGHTA, FQGTGA. CDR3 region: CASSPVASGVTDTQYF. CDR3 sequence (DNA): TGTGCCAGCAGCCCCGTCGCTAGCGGGGTGACAGATACGCAGTATTTT. The full variable domain, in which reference TRBV7-3 and TRBJ2-3 provide the parts outside the CDR3, is GAGVSQTPSNKVTEKGKYVELRCDPISGHTALYWYRQSLGQGPEFLIYFQGTGAADDSGLPNDRFFAVRPEGSVSTLKIQRTERGDSAVYLCASSPVASGVTDTQYFGPGTRLTVL.